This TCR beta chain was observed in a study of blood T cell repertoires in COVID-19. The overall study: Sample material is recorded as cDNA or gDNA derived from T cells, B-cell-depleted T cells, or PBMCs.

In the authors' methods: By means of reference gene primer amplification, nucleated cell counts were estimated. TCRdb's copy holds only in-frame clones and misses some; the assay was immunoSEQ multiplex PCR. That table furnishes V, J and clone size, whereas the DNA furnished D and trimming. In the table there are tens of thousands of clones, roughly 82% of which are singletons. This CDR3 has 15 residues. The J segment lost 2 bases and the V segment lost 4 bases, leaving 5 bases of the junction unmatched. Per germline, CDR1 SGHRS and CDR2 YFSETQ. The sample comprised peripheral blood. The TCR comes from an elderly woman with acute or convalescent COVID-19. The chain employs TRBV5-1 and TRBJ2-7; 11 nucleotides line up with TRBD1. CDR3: CASSQGQGGTYEQYF. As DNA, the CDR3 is TGCGCCAGCAGCCAGGGACAGGGGGGGACCTACGAGCAGTACTTC.